This T cell receptor beta chain was profiled in a study of tumor-infiltrating lymphocytes in primary liver carcinoma. As for the study in general: Each of the growths was stage T1-T3 N0M0, extending roughly 4.2 to 11 cm across. General study results and limits: The difference in top-250-clone fraction between tumors and blood was significant, favoring tumors (p = 0.039).

The CDR3 is made up of 12 amino acids. Germline values: CDR1 LGHNA, CDR2 YNFKEQ. Comment on this clonotype: As yet, its antigen is unknown. The junction and the germline gene differ at one end; a read error may be behind it.

From unsorted bulk tissue weighing about 20-32 mg, DNA and RNA were co-extracted. Viable tumor cell content exceeded 80% in every tumor sample. With a constant-region primer, TCR beta cDNA was made from 500 ng of total RNA. A slightly modified ARM-PCR protocol with three nested multiplex PCR rounds produced these TCR beta libraries. The study ran its first two PCR rounds for 9 to 10 cycles each, using TRBV1-TRBV30 forward primers and a C-beta reverse primer. TCRdb fed the multiplex PCR reads into MiXCR, producing one record per CDR3 protein. This table holds more than 20,000 distinct CDR3 sequences, around 79% found once.

Material: liver tumor tissue from sampling region 1. The subset is: tumor region T1, superior pole. This sequence was found in a woman in her 30s with primary liver carcinoma and hepatitis B virus infection. The J gene is TRBJ1-2, the V gene TRBV4-2; D might be TRBD1 (6 bases). The CDR3 region has the DNA TGTGCCAGCAACCCGGGACACTATTGCTATACCTTC. Its protein is CASNPGHYCYTF.